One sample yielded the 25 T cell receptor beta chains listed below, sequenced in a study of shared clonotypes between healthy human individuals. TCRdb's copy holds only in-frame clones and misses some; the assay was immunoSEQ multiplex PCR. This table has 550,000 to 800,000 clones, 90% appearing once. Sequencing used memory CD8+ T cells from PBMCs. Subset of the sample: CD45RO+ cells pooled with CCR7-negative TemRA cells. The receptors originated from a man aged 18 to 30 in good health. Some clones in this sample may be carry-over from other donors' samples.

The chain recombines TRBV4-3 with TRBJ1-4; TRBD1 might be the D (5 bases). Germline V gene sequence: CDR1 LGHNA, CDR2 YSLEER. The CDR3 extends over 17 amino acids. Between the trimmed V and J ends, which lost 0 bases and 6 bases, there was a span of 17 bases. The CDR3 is CASSQDRLGTPYEKLFF. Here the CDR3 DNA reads TGCGCCAGCAGCCAAGATCGGCTAGGGACGCCGTATGAAAAACTGTTTTTT.

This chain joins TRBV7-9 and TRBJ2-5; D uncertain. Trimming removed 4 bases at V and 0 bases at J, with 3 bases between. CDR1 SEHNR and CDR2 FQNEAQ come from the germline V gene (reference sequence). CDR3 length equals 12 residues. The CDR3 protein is CASSSDQETQYF. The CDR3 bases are TGTGCCAGCAGCTCGGACCAAGAGACCCAGTACTTC.

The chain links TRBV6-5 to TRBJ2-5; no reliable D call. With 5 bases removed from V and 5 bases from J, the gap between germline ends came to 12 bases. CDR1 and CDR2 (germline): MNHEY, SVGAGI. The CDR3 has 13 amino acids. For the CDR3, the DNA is TGTGCCAGCAGTCAATGGCGCCAGGAGACCCAGTACTTC. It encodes CASSQWRQETQYF.

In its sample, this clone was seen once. CDR3 region: CASSPAGTSYNEQFF. CDR3 nucleotide sequence: TGTGCCAGCAGCCCCGCGGGGACCTCCTACAATGAGCAGTTCTTC. The chain links TRBV27 to TRBJ2-1; possibly TRBD2 for D (6 bases). This CDR3 is built from 15 residues. V lost 6 bases to trimming and J lost 0 bases, with 12 bases between them. Looked up from germline, CDR1 is MNHEY and CDR2 is SMNVEV (reference sequence).

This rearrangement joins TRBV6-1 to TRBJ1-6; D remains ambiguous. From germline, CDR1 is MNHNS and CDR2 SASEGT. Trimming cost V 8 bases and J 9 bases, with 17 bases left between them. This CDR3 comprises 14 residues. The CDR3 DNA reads TGTGCCAGCGGTCGACAATTCGCGCCTTCACCCCTCCACTTT. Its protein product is CASGRQFAPSPLHF.

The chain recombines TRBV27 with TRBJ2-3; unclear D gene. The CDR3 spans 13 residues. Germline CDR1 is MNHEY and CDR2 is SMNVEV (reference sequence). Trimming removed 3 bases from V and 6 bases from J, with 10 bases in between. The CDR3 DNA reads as TGTGCCAGCAGTTTCGTAACTGGTGATACGCAGTATTTT. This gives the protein CASSFVTGDTQYF.

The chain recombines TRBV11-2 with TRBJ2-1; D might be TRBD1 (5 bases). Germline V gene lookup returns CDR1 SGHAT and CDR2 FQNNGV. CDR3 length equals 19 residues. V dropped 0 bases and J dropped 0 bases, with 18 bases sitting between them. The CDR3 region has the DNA TGTGCCAGCAGCTTAGATCGTCGTCCGACAGCGAGCTCCTACAATGAGCAGTTCTTC. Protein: CASSLDRRPTASSYNEQFF.

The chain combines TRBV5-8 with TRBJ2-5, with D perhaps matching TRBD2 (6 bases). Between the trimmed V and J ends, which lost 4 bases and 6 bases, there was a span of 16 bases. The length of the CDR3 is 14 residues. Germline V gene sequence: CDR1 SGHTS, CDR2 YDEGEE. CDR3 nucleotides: TGTGCCAGCAGCCCCTGGGGCGGGGATAAGACCCAGTACTTC. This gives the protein CASSPWGGDKTQYF.

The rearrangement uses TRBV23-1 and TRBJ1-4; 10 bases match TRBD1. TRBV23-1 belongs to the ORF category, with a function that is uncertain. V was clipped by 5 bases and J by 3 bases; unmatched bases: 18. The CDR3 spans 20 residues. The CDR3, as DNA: TGCGCCAGCAGTAACAGATCCCGGGACAGGGGTGGAGTTGCTAATGAAAAACTGTTTTTT. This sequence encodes CASSNRSRDRGGVANEKLFF.

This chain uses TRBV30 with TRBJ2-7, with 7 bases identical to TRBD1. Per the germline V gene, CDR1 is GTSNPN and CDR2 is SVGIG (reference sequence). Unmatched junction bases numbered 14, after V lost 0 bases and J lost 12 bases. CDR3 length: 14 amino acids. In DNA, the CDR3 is TGTGCCTGGAGTGTAGCGGTAGGGGGCCCGAAACTGTACTTC. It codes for CAWSVAVGGPKLYF.

CDR3 coding DNA: TGTGCCAGCAGCCTTCAGGGGAGTCGGATTGATGAAGCTTTCTTT. Amino acid sequence: CASSLQGSRIDEAFF. This sequence joins TRBV13 and TRBJ1-1; maybe TRBD1 (6 bases). Per the germline V gene, CDR1 is PRHDT and CDR2 is FYEKMQ (reference sequence). There are 15 residues in the CDR3. The V end was cut by 5 bases, the J end by 7 bases, with 20 bases between.

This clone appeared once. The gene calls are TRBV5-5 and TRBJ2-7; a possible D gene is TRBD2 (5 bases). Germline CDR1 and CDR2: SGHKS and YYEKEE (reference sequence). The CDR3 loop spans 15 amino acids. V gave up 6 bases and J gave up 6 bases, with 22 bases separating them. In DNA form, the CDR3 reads TGTGCCAGCACCCTTGGTGGGGAGCGTCCGACCGAGCAGTACTTC. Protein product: CASTLGGERPTEQYF.

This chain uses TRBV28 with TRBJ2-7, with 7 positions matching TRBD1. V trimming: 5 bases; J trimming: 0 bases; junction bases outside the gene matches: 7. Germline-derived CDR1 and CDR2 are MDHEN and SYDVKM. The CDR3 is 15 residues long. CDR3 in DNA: TGTGCCAGCAGTAAAACAGGGGTTCCCTCCTACGAGCAGTACTTC. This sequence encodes CASSKTGVPSYEQYF.

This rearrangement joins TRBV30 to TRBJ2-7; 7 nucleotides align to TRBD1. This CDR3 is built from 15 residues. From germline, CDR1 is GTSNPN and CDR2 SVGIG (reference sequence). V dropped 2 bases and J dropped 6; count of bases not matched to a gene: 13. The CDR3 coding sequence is TGTGCCTGGAGTACTGGGACAGCCCCGGCGGGCGAGCAGTACTTC. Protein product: CAWSTGTAPAGEQYF.

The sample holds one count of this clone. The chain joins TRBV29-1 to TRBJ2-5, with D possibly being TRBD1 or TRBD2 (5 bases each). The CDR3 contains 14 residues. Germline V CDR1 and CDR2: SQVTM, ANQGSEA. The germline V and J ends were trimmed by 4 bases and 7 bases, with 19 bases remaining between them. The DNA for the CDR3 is TGCAGCGTTGGGGTCCGGGGCCAGTTAGGGACCCAGTACTTC. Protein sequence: CSVGVRGQLGTQYF.

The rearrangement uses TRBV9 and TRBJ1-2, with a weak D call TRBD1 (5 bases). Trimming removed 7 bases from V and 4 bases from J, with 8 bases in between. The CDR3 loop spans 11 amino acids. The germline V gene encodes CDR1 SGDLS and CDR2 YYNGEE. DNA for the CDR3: TGTGCCAGCGGGGGTGGCTATGGCTACACCTTC. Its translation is CASGGGYGYTF. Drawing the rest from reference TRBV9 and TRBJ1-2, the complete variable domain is DSGVTQTPKHLITATGQRVTLRCSPRSGDLSVYWYQQSLDQGLQFLIQYYNGEERAKGNILERFSAQQFPDLHSELNLSSLELGDSALYFCASGGGYGYTFGSGTRLTVV.

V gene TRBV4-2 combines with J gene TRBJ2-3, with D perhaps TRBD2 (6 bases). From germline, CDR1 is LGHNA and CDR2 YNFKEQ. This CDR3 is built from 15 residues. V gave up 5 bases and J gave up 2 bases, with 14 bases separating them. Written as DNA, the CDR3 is TGTGCCAGCAGCTCTGTAAAACTAGCCACAGATACGCAGTATTTT. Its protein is CASSSVKLATDTQYF.

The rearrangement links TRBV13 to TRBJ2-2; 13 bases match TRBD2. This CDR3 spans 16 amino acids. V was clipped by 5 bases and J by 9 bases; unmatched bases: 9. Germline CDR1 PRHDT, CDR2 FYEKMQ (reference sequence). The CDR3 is CASSPDGLAGVRELFF. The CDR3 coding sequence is TGTGCCAGCAGCCCCGACGGACTAGCGGGAGTCCGGGAGCTGTTTTTT.

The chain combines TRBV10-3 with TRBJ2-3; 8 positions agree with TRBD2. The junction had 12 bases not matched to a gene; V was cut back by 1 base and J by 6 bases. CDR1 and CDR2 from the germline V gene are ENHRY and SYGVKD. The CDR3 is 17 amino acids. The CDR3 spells CAISEFGLASRTDTQYF. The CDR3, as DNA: TGTGCCATCAGTGAGTTTGGACTAGCTTCACGGACGGATACGCAGTATTTT.

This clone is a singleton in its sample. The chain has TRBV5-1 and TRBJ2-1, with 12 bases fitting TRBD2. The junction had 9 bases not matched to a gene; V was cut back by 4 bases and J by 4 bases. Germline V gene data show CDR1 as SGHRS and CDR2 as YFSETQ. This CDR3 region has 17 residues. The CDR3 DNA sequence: TGCGCCAGCAGCCTTGGACTAGCGGGAACTGTTTACAATGAGCAGTTCTTC. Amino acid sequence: CASSLGLAGTVYNEQFF.

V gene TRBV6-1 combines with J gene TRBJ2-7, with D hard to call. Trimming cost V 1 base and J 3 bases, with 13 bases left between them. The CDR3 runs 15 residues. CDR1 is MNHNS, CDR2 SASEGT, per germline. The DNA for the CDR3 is TGTGCCAGCAGTGAAGGCGTTACGCCGGGCTACGAGCAGTACTTC. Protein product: CASSEGVTPGYEQYF.

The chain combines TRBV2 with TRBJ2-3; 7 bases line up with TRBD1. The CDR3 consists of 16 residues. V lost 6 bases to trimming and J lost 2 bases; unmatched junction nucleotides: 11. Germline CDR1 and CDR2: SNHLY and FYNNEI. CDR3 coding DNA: TGTGCCAGCAGCGAGGGGGACAGTTATCCCACAGATACGCAGTATTTT. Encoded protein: CASSEGDSYPTDTQYF.

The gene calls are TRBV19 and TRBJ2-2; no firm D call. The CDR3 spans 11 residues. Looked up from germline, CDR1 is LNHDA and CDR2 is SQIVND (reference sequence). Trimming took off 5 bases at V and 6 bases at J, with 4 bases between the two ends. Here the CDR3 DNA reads TGTGCCAGTAGTGAGGCCGGGGAGCTGTTTTTT. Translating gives CASSEAGELFF. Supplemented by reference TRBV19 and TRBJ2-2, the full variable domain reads DGGITQSPKYLFRKEGQNVTLSCEQNLNHDAMYWYRQDPGQGLRLIYYSQIVNDFQKGDIAEGYSVSREKKESFPLTVTSAQKNPTAFYLCASSEAGELFFGEGSRLTVL.

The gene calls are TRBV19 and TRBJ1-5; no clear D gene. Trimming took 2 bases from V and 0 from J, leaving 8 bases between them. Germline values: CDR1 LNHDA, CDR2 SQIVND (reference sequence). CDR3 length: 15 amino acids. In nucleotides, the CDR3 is TGTGCCAGTAGTATACTCCCTTATAGCAATCAGCCCCAGCATTTT. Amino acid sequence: CASSILPYSNQPQHF.

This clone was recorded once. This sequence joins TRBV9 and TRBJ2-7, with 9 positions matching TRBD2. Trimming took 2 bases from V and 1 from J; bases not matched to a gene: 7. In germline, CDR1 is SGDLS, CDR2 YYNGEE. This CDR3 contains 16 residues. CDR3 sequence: CASSVPTTSGSYEQYF. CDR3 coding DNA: TGTGCCAGCAGCGTCCCGACGACTAGCGGTTCCTACGAGCAGTACTTC.